This T cell receptor (beta chain) was profiled in a study of cytomegalovirus exposure and HLA in healthy donors. Trimming shortened V by 3 bases and J by 2 bases, and 13 bases separated the two germline ends. The CDR3 is 15 amino acids. Germline V CDR1 and CDR2: SGDLS, YYNGEE. The PCR contained 60 Vbeta and 13 Jbeta primers. Using immunoSEQ multiplex PCR, the repertoire was profiled, and TCRdb retains in-frame clones only, with some absent. Among 150,000 to 200,000 clones listed, 77% were seen once. The sequenced material came from PBMCs. This chain links TRBV9 with TRBJ2-3, with D tentatively TRBD1 (6 bases). The source is a male donor in good health and CMV-seropositive. DNA of the CDR3: TGTGCCAGCAGCGCCAGGGACACCTTCACAGATACGCAGTATTTT. Translating gives CASSARDTFTDTQYF.